This T cell receptor beta chain is from a study of human T cells and chemical hapten exposure (dated by TCRdb to the early 2020s). In the study overall: For sensitization, 2% DPC in acetone was applied to a roughly 2 cm by roughly 2 cm area of upper inner arm skin. Patch testing was done on the upper back using Finn chambers containing 0.01% DPC, and results were scored after 6 days according to International Contact Dermatitis Research Group standards. Libraries were pooled for sequencing, and variation in per-sample TCR yields was attributed mainly to small differences in library volumes within the pool. Alopecia areata with under or over 50% scalp involvement, alopecia totalis and alopecia universalis were represented in the patient cohort, which was mostly female. Weekly therapeutic DPC doses were additionally applied to the scalp of patients throughout the approximately 24-week study period. Blood samples were taken from patients before sensitization (week 0) and at 2, 6 and about 24 weeks after DPC sensitization. This study followed changes in the peripheral blood TCR repertoire in vivo during primary and secondary sensitization of alopecia patients to the hapten diphenylcyclopropenone (DPC). Blood for TCR sequencing was provided by twenty-nine alopecia patients at one to four time points (pre-sensitization, 2, 6 and 24 weeks). Findings and caveats that apply to the study as a whole: DPC sensitization did not change how many TCRs were above 1 in 1000 frequency, and no evidence was found of alterations in global repertoire structure. Repeated subsampling changed both the strength of the expansion versus patch-test correlation and the threshold at which the correlation became significant. The number of PT1 expanded TCRs positively correlated with patch test score, significant at thresholds 8, 16 and 32 but not 4. Because all patients had alopecia, a presumed autoimmune disease, the immune response of the patients might differ from that of healthy individuals. Significantly more large CDR3 similarity clusters were formed by expanded TCRs than by pre-sensitization or healthy control sets, consistent with antigen-driven responses.

Library preparation was by RACE. The data were produced on a NextSeq 500. During library preparation, unique molecular identifiers were attached to individual cDNA molecules so that TCRs could be counted quantitatively and reproducibly. Each blood RNA sample was used to sequence both TCR alpha and TCR beta chains. In the original analysis: A median of approximately 100,000 TCRs per sample was observed, with a range of 23,224 to 690,600. The Decombinator software suite was used to annotate V, J and CDR3 in the TCR reads. For PS versus PT1 abundance plots, all samples were subsampled to the same number of TCRs (28,000). TCRs were defined as expanded if absent before sensitization and observed at least eight times at the 2-week time point. TCRdb took the public reads, trimmed them with fastp at Q25, ran MiXCR for clone calling and kept in-frame beta chains. Here each entry gathers all rows of one CDR3 protein and keeps the most common genes and DNA. TCRdb's processing, not the authors' own work, is the source of the V and J calls. Here the sample has fewer than 400,000 distinct CDR3 sequences; around 7% occur a single time. About 8% of the sample is in the top ten clones.

About this clonotype: What antigen it recognizes has not been identified. Base qualities are not at hand, and no much larger clone is one base apart.

The time point label, read with the paper, signifies: patch test 1, 2 weeks after DPC sensitization. This sample's treatment or condition label indicates: therapeutic diphenylcyclopropenone sensitization with weekly scalp DPC. At each patch-test visit, blood was drawn before the patch test was applied. Patients were considered eligible if aged 18 to 70, diagnosed with alopecia and deemed suitable for DPC therapy, and patients were excluded if pregnant. Total RNA was isolated from unfractionated whole blood collected in Tempus Blood RNA tubes. Via the germline V gene, CDR1 is SGHNT and CDR2 YENEEA. Inclusive of the bounding cysteine and phenylalanine, the CDR3 is 15 residues long. The entry retains the CDR3 DNA only, 45 bases that are in frame from base 1. Cut back by 2 bases and 6 bases, the V and J ends lie 15 bases apart.

The sequence was obtained from a young woman with alopecia areata. Some clones in this sample may be carry-over from other donors' samples. This material consisted of whole blood, taken in connection with sensitization to the hapten diphenylcyclopropenone (DPC). The sequence is built from TRBV11-3 and TRBJ2-3; TRBD1 might be the D gene, on 6 matching bases. The nucleotides read TGTGCCAGCAGCTTACAGGGGTGGACACAGGATACGCAGTATTTT. Translated, it reads CASSLQGWTQDTQYF.